One sample yielded the 30 T cell receptor beta chains listed below, sequenced in a study of T cell responses to AZD1222 COVID-19 vaccine. Generated by immunoSEQ multiplex PCR, the TCRdb table keeps only in-frame clones and is missing some. The data show more than 100,000 clones, roughly 90% seen once. Sequences were derived from peripheral blood, sampled on day 0 of AZD1222 vaccination. The receptors stem from an adult in good health.

J is TRBJ1-2 and V is TRBV30, with TRBD1 matching 7 bases. Germline values: CDR1 GTSNPN, CDR2 SVGIG (reference sequence). The V gene end was trimmed by 5 bases and the J gene end by 2 bases; junction bases not matched to a gene: 14. The CDR3 has 16 amino acids. Written as DNA, the CDR3 is TGTGCCTGGCGAACCTACGCCGGGACAGACAACTATGGCTACACCTTC. Its protein product is CAWRTYAGTDNYGYTF.

The rearrangement links TRBV30 to TRBJ1-5, with D uncertain. Trimming pared 0 bases from V and 3 bases from J, leaving 9 bases between. Germline lookup yields CDR1 GTSNPN and CDR2 SVGIG (reference sequence). The CDR3 contains 14 residues. CDR3 DNA: TGTGCCTGGAGTGTAAGGCATCCCAATCAGCCCCAGCATTTT. Its translation is CAWSVRHPNQPQHF.

This clone was detected a few times. This chain links TRBV6-5 with TRBJ1-1; a weak D match, TRBD1 (5 bases). The CDR3 contains 14 residues. Trimming removed 5 bases at V and 6 bases at J, with 16 bases between. Germline V CDR1 and CDR2: MNHEY, SVGAGI. The CDR3, as DNA: TGTGCCAGCAGTCTACAGGCCCTGAGGGCTGAAGCTTTCTTT. It is translated as CASSLQALRAEAFF.

This rearrangement joins TRBV19 to TRBJ2-7; D might be TRBD1 or TRBD2, each matching 5 bases. The CDR3 sequence is 14 residues long. V was trimmed by 6 bases and J by 3 bases, leaving 15 bases between them. The germline CDR1 and CDR2 sequences are LNHDA and SQIVND (reference sequence). DNA for the CDR3: TGTGCCAGTAGGAAAGACGGGACGGGCTACGAGCAGTACTTC. Its translation is CASRKDGTGYEQYF.

The rearrangement joins TRBV24-1 to TRBJ1-4; the D is unclear. In germline, CDR1 is KGHDR, CDR2 SFDVKD. This CDR3 has 14 residues. V lost 4 bases, J lost 3 bases, and 8 bases lay in between. This CDR3 is CATSEGGSNEKLFF. The CDR3 DNA follows: TGTGCCACCAGTGAGGGCGGATCTAATGAAAAACTGTTTTTT.

The CDR3 coding sequence is TGTGCCAGCAGCTACGACCGGGGACAGAGAAACACTGAAGCTTTCTTT. Translated: CASSYDRGQRNTEAFF. The V call is TRBV11-3, the J call TRBJ1-1, with 7 bases matching TRBD1. The J segment lost 2 bases and the V segment lost 4 bases, leaving 10 bases of the junction unmatched. Germline CDR1 SGHNT, CDR2 YENEEA. The CDR3 has 16 amino acids.

V and J are TRBV19 and TRBJ1-5; D remains unclear. Germline V gives CDR1 LNHDA, CDR2 SQIVND (reference sequence). The CDR3 loop spans 13 amino acids. V was trimmed by 1 base and J by 5 bases, leaving 6 bases between them. This CDR3 reads CASSIGRDQPQHF. CDR3 coding DNA: TGTGCCAGTAGTATAGGGAGGGATCAGCCCCAGCATTTT.

The chain is built from TRBV10-3 and TRBJ1-2; no reliable D call. Germline CDR1 reads ENHRY; CDR2 reads SYGVKD. CDR3 size: 13 residues. The V and J ends lost 4 bases and 5 bases respectively, with 11 bases between them. The CDR3 bases are TGTGCCATCAGTGTGGAGCTGGGGTATGGCTACACCTTC. Protein product: CAISVELGYGYTF.

The chain recombines TRBV7-3 with TRBJ2-2; 7 positions agree with TRBD2. The CDR3 totals 16 residues. Germline CDR1 SGHTA, CDR2 FQGTGA. With V trimmed by 6 bases and J by 3 bases, 10 bases remained unmatched. CDR3 region: CASRRAGGGYTGELFF. Written as DNA, the CDR3 is TGTGCCAGCAGACGGGCGGGCGGGGGTTACACCGGGGAGCTGTTTTTT.

V and J are TRBV5-1 and TRBJ1-2, with 8 nucleotides matching TRBD1. Trimming took 1 base from V and 6 from J; bases not matched to a gene: 8. Germline-derived CDR1 and CDR2 are SGHRS and YFSETQ. CDR3 length: 15 residues. CDR3 sequence (DNA): TGCGCCAGCAGCTTGTCGGCAGGGGGCTTCGATGGCTACACCTTC. It is translated as CASSLSAGGFDGYTF.

In its sample, this clone was seen a few times. The junction departs from germline at one end; a sequencing error may be responsible. This chain connects TRBV5-1 to TRBJ2-1; tentative D call: TRBD2 (5 bases). The CDR3 loop spans 13 amino acids. Germline-derived CDR1 and CDR2 are SGHRS and YFSETQ. CDR3 sequence (DNA): TGCGCCAGCAGCTTGGTGAGTAGAGCCGAGGGTGTCTTC. Its translation: CASSLVSRAEGVF. The full variable domain, with the rest looked up from reference TRBV5-1 and TRBJ2-1, is KAGVTQTPRYLIKTRGQQVTLSCSPISGHRSVSWYQQTPGQGLQFLFEYFSETQRNKGNFPGRFSGRQFSNSRSEMNVSTLELGDSALYLCASSLVSRAEGVFGPGTRLTVL.

The chain joins TRBV30 to TRBJ2-5, with 8 bases lining up with TRBD1. The CDR3 has 14 amino acids. With V trimmed by 0 bases and J by 2 bases, 2 bases remained unmatched. CDR1 and CDR2 (germline): GTSNPN, SVGIG (reference sequence). CDR3 region: CAWSVGQGQETQYF. The CDR3 region has the DNA TGTGCCTGGAGTGTCGGACAGGGACAAGAGACCCAGTACTTC.

The rearrangement uses TRBV7-8 and TRBJ2-1; 15 bases are shared with TRBD2. CDR3 length: 15 amino acids. Germline assignment: CDR1 SGHVS and CDR2 FQNEAQ. Unmatched junction bases numbered 9, after V lost 7 bases and J lost 11 bases. The CDR3 sequence: CASTRLGTSGRQQFF. CDR3 nucleotides: TGTGCCAGCACGCGTCTCGGGACTAGCGGGAGGCAGCAGTTCTTC.

The chain couples TRBV21-1 to TRBJ1-2; the tabulated D call, TRBD1, remains unverified against the DNA. TRBV21-1 is a known pseudogene. The CDR3 sequence is 15 residues long. CDR3 DNA: TGTGCCAGCTTATCCGGGACAGGAAAGAACTATGGCTACACCTTC. The encoded protein is CASLSGTGKNYGYTF.

The rearrangement uses TRBV2 and TRBJ2-7, with D perhaps TRBD1 or TRBD2 (5 bases each). This CDR3 is built from 18 residues. Germline loops: CDR1 SNHLY, CDR2 FYNNEI. V was clipped by 1 base and J by 4 bases, with 23 bases between them. This chain's CDR3 is CASSEGGSSGTKFYEQYF. For the CDR3, the DNA is TGTGCCAGCAGTGAAGGCGGCAGTAGTGGGACGAAGTTTTACGAGCAGTACTTC.

The V and J genes are TRBV11-3 and TRBJ2-1, with 8 positions matching TRBD1. This CDR3 is built from 17 residues. The germline V gene encodes CDR1 SGHNT and CDR2 YENEEA. The junction had 7 bases not matched to a gene; V was cut back by 3 bases and J by 0 bases. The CDR3 here is CASSFAHRGSSYNEQFF. CDR3 coding DNA: TGTGCCAGCAGCTTTGCCCACAGGGGGAGCTCCTACAATGAGCAGTTCTTC. Complete variable domain (other parts from reference TRBV11-3 and TRBJ2-1): EAGVVQSPRYKIIEKKQPVAFWCNPISGHNTLYWYLQNLGQGPELLIRYENEEAVDDSQLPKDRFSAERLKGVDSTLKIQPAELGDSAVYLCASSFAHRGSSYNEQFFGPGTRLTVL.

CDR3 sequence: CASSDHGAGETQYF. The CDR3, as DNA: TGTGCCAGCAGTGATCATGGGGCTGGAGAGACCCAGTACTTC. This chain links TRBV25-1 with TRBJ2-5, with D maybe TRBD1 (5 bases). Germline CDR1 is MGHDK and CDR2 is SYGVNS. V was pared by 3 bases and J by 4 bases, with 12 bases between. CDR3 length: 14 amino acids.

This clone was seen only once. The V gene is TRBV11-3, the J gene TRBJ2-5, with D maybe TRBD2 (6 bases). The V end lost 6 bases, the J end lost 3 bases, and 8 bases lay between the germline ends. Looked up from germline, CDR1 is SGHNT and CDR2 is YENEEA. The CDR3 is 12 residues long. CDR3 in amino acids: CASRWREETQYF. Written as DNA, the CDR3 is TGTGCCAGCAGATGGAGGGAAGAGACCCAGTACTTC. Variable domain in full (rest from reference TRBV11-3 and TRBJ2-5): EAGVVQSPRYKIIEKKQPVAFWCNPISGHNTLYWYLQNLGQGPELLIRYENEEAVDDSQLPKDRFSAERLKGVDSTLKIQPAELGDSAVYLCASRWREETQYFGPGTRLLVL.

The chain links TRBV7-3 to TRBJ2-1, with 8 nucleotides matching TRBD1. Germline V gene lookup returns CDR1 SGHTA and CDR2 FQGTGA. The CDR3 loop spans 13 amino acids. After removal of 5 bases from V and 7 bases from J, the junction contained 4 bases not matched to a gene. DNA of the CDR3: TGTGCCAGCAGCCCGGACAGGGTTAATGAGCAGTTCTTC. This encodes CASSPDRVNEQFF.

This rearrangement joins TRBV5-1 to TRBJ2-1; 13 bases are shared with TRBD2. The CDR3 spans 16 residues. J gave up 9 bases and V 0 bases, and 6 bases lay outside the gene matches. Germline CDR1 is SGHRS and CDR2 is YFSETQ. The CDR3, as DNA: TGCGCCAGCAGCTTGGGGGAACTAGCGGGAGGGCGTGAGCAGTTCTTC. This translates into CASSLGELAGGREQFF. The full variable domain, completed using reference TRBV5-1 and TRBJ2-1, is KAGVTQTPRYLIKTRGQQVTLSCSPISGHRSVSWYQQTPGQGLQFLFEYFSETQRNKGNFPGRFSGRQFSNSRSEMNVSTLELGDSALYLCASSLGELAGGREQFFGPGTRLTVL.

V is TRBV28 and J is TRBJ2-5; D gene ambiguous. This CDR3 contains 14 residues. V dropped 4 bases and J dropped 0 bases, with 9 bases sitting between them. CDR1 and CDR2 (germline): MDHEN, SYDVKM. In DNA, the CDR3 is TGTGCCAGCAGTTCCCTCAGCAACCAAGAGACCCAGTACTTC. Residues: CASSSLSNQETQYF.

This chain uses TRBV3-1 (or the pseudogene TRBV3-2) with TRBJ2-1; D possibly corresponds to TRBD1 (6 bases). Germline V lookup: CDR1 LGHDT, CDR2 YNNKEL (reference sequence). V gave up 0 bases and J gave up 2 bases, with 20 bases separating them. The CDR3 is made up of 19 amino acids. CDR3: CASSQDSSLEQGTYNEQFF. CDR3 coding DNA: TGTGCCAGCAGCCAAGATTCCTCGCTGGAGCAGGGGACCTACAATGAGCAGTTCTTC.

The chain links TRBV9 to TRBJ1-4; D remains unclear. CDR3 size: 14 residues. Germline V gene data show CDR1 as SGDLS and CDR2 as YYNGEE. V lost 0 bases and J 7 bases, leaving 10 bases between the germline ends. The CDR3 spells CASSVGPLGEKLFF. The CDR3 DNA follows: TGTGCCAGCAGCGTAGGCCCGTTGGGTGAAAAACTGTTTTTT. Full variable domain (rest looked up from reference TRBV9 and TRBJ1-4): DSGVTQTPKHLITATGQRVTLRCSPRSGDLSVYWYQQSLDQGLQFLIQYYNGEERAKGNILERFSAQQFPDLHSELNLSSLELGDSALYFCASSVGPLGEKLFFGSGTQLSVL.

V and J are TRBV27 and TRBJ1-5; D call uncertain. V lost 2 bases and J lost 0, with 8 bases in between. CDR3 length equals 15 residues. The V gene's germline CDR1 is MNHEY and CDR2 SMNVEV (reference sequence). CDR3 sequence: CASSLEGVSNQPQHF. The CDR3 DNA reads as TGTGCCAGCAGTTTAGAGGGAGTTAGCAATCAGCCCCAGCATTTT.

The V gene is TRBV6-6, the J gene TRBJ2-7; 7 bases fit TRBD1. Germline V CDR1 and CDR2: MNHNY, SVGAGI (reference sequence). The CDR3 totals 15 residues. V shed 5 bases, J shed 9 bases, and the junction held 16 bases outside the gene matches. The CDR3, as DNA: TGTGCCAGCAGTCACCGGGACAGAAGTTTGCAAGGGCAGTACTTC. This gives the protein CASSHRDRSLQGQYF.

The V call is TRBV9, the J call TRBJ1-1; D is uncertain. This CDR3 comprises 13 residues. Germline V gene data show CDR1 as SGDLS and CDR2 as YYNGEE. V lost 1 base to trimming and J lost 3 bases, with 7 bases between them. The CDR3 sequence: CASSVRRDTEAFF. The DNA of the CDR3 is TGTGCCAGCAGCGTAAGGAGGGACACTGAAGCTTTCTTT. The variable domain in full, completed from reference TRBV9 and TRBJ1-1, reads DSGVTQTPKHLITATGQRVTLRCSPRSGDLSVYWYQQSLDQGLQFLIQYYNGEERAKGNILERFSAQQFPDLHSELNLSSLELGDSALYFCASSVRRDTEAFFGQGTRLTVV.

The V and J genes are TRBV7-2 and TRBJ2-7, with 8 bases identical to TRBD2. J gave up 4 bases and V 1 base, and 3 bases lay outside the gene matches. The germline V gene has CDR1 SGHTA and CDR2 FQGNSA. CDR3 size: 14 residues. The CDR3 bases are TGTGCCAGCAGCTTAGTAGGACTAGCTTACGAGCAGTACTTC. It translates to CASSLVGLAYEQYF.

This chain uses TRBV12-3 or TRBV12-4 with TRBJ2-5; unclear D gene. The CDR3 contains 12 residues. Between the trimmed V and J ends, which lost 4 bases and 5 bases, there was a span of 8 bases. The CDR3 is CASSSNPETQYF. The CDR3 DNA sequence: TGTGCCAGCAGTTCAAATCCCGAGACCCAGTACTTC.

The V call is TRBV7-9, the J call TRBJ2-2; D is uncertain. Germline CDR1 reads SEHNR; CDR2 reads FQNEAQ (reference sequence). V was clipped by 3 bases and J by 3 bases, with 8 bases between them. This CDR3 region has 14 residues. The CDR3 is CASSLTLYTGELFF. CDR3 sequence (DNA): TGTGCCAGCAGCTTGACACTTTACACCGGGGAGCTGTTTTTT.

The chain employs TRBV24-1 and TRBJ1-1; weak D call: TRBD1 (6 bases). This CDR3 spans 13 amino acids. Trimming pared 8 bases from V and 6 bases from J, leaving 15 bases between. Germline V gives CDR1 KGHDR, CDR2 SFDVKD. DNA for the CDR3: TGTGCCACCATTTTCAGGGGATCGTCTGAAGCTTTCTTT. Encoded protein: CATIFRGSSEAFF.